This TCR beta chain derives from a study of shared clonotypes between healthy human individuals. The trim removed 7 bases at V and 6 bases at J, leaving 11 bases unmatched. The V gene's germline CDR1 is MDHEN and CDR2 SYDVKM. The CDR3 contains 15 residues. TCRdb's copy holds only in-frame clones and misses some; the assay was immunoSEQ multiplex PCR. The data contain some 580,000 clones, 97% of them singletons. The receptor's source is a woman aged 30 to 39 in good health. The V and J genes are TRBV28 and TRBJ1-5, with TRBD1 matching over 8 bases. The sample consisted of naive CD4+ T cells sorted from blood. Subset: CD45RA+ positively selected. CDR3 protein: CASIRQGNVGQPQHF. The CDR3 DNA reads as TGTGCCAGCATCAGACAGGGGAATGTAGGTCAGCCCCAGCATTTT. The full variable domain, in which reference TRBV28 and TRBJ1-5 provide the parts outside the CDR3, is DVKVTQSSRYLVKRTGEKVFLECVQDMDHENMFWYRQDPGLGLRLIYFSYDVKMKEKGDIPEGYSVSREKKERFSLILESASTNQTSMYLCASIRQGNVGQPQHFGDGTRLSIL.